This T cell receptor (beta chain) was recovered during a study of T-cell memory formation after mild COVID-19. For the study at large: Largely, the TCR clusters proved donor specific.

V was pared by 6 bases and J by 0 bases, with 11 bases between. CDR3 length equals 14 residues. Germline V gives CDR1 SNHLY, CDR2 FYNNEI. Each CDR3 protein gets one entry after TCRdb re-called the 5' RACE reads with MiXCR. This sample carries hundreds of thousands of distinct CDR3 sequences, under 15% of them seen once, and the ten largest clones take roughly 22%. The chain carries TRBV2 and TRBJ2-5; TRBD1 might be the D (5 bases). Sequencing was performed on PBMCs or a T cell subset sorted from them (not recorded which). This clonotype originated in a young man who had mild COVID-19 (a few samples of this study predate the infection). Cell type and time point are not known. The CDR3: CASRETEYQETQYF. As DNA, the CDR3 is TGTGCCAGCAGGGAGACAGAGTACCAAGAGACCCAGTACTTC. Filled out from reference TRBV2 and TRBJ2-5, the complete variable domain reads EPEVTQTPSHQVTQMGQEVILRCVPISNHLYFYWYRQILGQKVEFLVSFYNNEISEKSEIFDDQFSVERPDGSNFTLKIRSTKLEDSAMYFCASRETEYQETQYFGPGTRLLVL.